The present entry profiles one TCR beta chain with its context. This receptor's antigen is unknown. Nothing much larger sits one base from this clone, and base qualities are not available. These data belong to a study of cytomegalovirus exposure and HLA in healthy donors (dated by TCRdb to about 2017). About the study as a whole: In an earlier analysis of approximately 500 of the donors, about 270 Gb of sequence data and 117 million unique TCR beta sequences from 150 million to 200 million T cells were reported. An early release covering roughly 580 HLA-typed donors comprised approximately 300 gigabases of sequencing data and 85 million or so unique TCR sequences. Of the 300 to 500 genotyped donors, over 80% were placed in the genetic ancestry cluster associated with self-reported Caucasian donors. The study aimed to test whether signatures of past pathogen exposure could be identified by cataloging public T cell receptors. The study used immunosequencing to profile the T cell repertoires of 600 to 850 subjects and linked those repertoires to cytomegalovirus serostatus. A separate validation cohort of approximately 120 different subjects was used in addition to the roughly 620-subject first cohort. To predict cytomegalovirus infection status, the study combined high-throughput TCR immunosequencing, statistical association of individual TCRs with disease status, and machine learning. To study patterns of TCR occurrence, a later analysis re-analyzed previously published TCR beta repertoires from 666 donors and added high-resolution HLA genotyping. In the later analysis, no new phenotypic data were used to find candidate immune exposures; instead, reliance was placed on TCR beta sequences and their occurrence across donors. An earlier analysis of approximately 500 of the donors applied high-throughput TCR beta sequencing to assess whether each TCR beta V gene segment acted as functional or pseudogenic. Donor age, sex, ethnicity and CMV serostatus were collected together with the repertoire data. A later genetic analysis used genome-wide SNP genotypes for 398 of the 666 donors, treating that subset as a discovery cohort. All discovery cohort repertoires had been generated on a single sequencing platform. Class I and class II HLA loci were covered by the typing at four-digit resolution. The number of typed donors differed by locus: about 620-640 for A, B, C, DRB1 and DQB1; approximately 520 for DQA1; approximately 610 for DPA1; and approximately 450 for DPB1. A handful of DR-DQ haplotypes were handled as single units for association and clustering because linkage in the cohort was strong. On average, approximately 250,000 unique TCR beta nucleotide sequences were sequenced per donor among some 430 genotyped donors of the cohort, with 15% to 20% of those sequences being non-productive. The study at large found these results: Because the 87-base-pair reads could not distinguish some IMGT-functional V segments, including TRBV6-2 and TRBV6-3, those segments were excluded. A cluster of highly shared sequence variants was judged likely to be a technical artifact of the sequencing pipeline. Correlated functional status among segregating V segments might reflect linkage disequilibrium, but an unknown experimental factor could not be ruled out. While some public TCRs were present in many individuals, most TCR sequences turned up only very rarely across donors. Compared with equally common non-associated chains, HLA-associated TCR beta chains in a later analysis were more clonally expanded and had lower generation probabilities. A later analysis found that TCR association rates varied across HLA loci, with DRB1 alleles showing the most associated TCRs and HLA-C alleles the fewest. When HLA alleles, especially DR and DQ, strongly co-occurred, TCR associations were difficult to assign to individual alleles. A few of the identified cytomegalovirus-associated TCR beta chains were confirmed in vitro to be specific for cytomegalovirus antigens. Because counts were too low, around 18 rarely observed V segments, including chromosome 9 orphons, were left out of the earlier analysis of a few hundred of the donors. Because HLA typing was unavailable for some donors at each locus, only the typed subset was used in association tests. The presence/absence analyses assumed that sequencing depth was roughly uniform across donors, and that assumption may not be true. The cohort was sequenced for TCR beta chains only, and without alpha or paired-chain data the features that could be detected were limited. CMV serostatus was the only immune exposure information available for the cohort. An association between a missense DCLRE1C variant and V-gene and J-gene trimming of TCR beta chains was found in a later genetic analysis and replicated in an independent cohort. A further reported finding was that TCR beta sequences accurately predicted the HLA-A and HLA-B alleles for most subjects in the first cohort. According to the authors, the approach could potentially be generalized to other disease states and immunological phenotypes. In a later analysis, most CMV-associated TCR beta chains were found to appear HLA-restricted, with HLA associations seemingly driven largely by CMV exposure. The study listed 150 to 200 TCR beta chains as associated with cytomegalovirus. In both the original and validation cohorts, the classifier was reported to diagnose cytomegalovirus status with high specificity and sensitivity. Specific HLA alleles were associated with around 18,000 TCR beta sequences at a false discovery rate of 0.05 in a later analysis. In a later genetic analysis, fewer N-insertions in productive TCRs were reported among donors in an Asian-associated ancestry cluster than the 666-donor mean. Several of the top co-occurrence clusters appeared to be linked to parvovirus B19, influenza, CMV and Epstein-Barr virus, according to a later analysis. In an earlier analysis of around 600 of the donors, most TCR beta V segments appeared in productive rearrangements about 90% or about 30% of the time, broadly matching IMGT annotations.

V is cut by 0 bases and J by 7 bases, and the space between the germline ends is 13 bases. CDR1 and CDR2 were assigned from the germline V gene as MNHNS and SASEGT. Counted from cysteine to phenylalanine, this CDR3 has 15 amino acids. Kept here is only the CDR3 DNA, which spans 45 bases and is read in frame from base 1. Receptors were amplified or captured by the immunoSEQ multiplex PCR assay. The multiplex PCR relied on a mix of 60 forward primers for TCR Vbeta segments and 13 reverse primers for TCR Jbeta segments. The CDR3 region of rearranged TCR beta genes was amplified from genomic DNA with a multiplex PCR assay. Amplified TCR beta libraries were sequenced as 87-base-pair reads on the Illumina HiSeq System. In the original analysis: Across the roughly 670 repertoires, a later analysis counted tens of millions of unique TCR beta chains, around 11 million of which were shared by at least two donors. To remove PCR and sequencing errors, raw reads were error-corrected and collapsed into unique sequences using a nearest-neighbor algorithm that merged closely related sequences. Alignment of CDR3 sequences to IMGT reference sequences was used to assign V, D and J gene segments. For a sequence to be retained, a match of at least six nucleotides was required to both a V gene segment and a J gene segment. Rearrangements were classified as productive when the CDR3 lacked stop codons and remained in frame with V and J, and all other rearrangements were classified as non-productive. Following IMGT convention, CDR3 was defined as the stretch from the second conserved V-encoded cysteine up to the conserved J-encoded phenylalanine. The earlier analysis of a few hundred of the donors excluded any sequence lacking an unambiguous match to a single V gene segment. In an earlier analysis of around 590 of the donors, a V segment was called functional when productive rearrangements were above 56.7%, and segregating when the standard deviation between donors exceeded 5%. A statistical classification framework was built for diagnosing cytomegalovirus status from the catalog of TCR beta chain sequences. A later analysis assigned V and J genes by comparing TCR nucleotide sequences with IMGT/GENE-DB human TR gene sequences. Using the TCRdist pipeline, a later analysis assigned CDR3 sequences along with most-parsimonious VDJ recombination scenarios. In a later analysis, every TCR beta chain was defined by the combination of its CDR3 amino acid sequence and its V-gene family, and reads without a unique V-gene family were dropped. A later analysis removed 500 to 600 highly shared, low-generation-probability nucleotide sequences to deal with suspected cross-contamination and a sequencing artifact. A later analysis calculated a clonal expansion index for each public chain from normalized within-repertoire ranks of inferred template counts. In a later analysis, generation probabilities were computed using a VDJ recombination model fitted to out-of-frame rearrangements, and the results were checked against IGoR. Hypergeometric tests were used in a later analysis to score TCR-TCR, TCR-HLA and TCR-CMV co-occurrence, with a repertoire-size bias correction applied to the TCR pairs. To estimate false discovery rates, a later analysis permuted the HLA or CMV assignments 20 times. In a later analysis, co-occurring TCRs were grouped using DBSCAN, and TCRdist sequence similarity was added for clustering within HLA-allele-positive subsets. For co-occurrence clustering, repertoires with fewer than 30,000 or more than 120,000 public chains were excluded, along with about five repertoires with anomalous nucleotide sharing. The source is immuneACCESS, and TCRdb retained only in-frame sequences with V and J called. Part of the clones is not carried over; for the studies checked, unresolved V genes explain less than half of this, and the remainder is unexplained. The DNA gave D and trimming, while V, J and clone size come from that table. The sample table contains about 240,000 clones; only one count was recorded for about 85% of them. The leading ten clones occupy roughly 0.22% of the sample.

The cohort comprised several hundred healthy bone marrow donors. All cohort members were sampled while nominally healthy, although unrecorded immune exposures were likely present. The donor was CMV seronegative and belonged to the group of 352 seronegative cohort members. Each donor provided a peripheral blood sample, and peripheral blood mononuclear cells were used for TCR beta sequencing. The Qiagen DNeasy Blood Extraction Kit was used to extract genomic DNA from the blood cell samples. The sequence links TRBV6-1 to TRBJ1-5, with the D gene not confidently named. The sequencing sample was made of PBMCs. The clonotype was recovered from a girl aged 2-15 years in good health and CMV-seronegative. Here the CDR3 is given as CASSEAPGRWQPQHF. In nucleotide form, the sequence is TGTGCCAGCAGTGAAGCTCCGGGTAGGTGGCAGCCCCAGCATTTT.